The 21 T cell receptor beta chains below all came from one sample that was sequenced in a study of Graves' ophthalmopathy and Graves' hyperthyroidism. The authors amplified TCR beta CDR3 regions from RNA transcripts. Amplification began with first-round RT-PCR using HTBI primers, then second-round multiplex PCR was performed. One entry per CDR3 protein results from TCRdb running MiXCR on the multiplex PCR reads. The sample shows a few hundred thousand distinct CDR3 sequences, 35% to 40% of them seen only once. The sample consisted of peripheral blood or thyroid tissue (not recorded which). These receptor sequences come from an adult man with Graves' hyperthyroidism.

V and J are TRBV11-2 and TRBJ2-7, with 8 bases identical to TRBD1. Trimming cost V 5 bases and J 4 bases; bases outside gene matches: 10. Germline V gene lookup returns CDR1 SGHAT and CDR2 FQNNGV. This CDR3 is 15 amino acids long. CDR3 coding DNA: TGTGCCAGCAGCCAGGGGACAGGTAGTTTTTACGAGCAGTACTTC. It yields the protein CASSQGTGSFYEQYF.

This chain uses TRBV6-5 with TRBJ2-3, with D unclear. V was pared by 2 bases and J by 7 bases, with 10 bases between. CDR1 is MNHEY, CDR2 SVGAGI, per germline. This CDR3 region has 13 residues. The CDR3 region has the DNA TGTGCCAGCAGTTACGGCCAGGTCCATACGCAGTATTTT. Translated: CASSYGQVHTQYF.

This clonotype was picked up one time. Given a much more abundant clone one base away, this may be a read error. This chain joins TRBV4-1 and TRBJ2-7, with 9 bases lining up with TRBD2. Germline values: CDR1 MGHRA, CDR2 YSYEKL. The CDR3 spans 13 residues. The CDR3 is CASGQGTSPEQYF. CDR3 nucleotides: TGCGCCAGCGGCCAGGGGACTAGCCCCGAGCAGTACTTC.

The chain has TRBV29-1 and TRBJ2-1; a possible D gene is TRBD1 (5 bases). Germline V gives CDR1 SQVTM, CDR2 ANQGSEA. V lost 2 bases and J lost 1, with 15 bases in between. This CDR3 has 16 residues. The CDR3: CSVESPDRKSYNEQFF. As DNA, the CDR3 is TGCAGCGTTGAAAGCCCCGACAGAAAATCCTACAATGAGCAGTTCTTC.

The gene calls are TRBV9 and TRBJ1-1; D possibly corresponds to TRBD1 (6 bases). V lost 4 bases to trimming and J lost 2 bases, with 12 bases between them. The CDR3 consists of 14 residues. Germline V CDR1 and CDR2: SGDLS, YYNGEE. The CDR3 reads CASSPRQVNTEAFF. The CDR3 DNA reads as TGTGCCAGCAGCCCCAGACAGGTAAACACTGAAGCTTTCTTT.

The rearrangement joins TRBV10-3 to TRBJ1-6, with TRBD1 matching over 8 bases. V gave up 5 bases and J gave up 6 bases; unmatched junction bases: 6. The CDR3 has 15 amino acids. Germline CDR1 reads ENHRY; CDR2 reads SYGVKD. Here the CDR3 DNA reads TGTGCCATCAGTCCCAGACAGGGGATTAATTCACCCCTCCACTTT. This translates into CAISPRQGINSPLHF.

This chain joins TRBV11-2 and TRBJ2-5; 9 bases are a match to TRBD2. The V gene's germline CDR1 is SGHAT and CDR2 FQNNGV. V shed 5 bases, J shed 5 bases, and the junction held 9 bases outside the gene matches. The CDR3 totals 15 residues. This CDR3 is CASSTFSGGAETQYF. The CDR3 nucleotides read TGTGCCAGCAGCACTTTTAGCGGGGGCGCTGAGACCCAGTACTTC. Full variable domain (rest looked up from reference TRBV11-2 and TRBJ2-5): EAGVAQSPRYKIIEKRQSVAFWCNPISGHATLYWYQQILGQGPKLLIQFQNNGVVDDSQLPKDRFSAERLKGVDSTLKIQPAKLEDSAVYLCASSTFSGGAETQYFGPGTRLLVL.

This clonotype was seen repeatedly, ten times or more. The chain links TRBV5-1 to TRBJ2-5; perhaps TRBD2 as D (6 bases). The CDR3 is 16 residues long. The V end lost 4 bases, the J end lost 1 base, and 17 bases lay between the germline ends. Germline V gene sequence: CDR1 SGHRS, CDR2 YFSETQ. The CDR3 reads CASSPEGRRIQETQYF. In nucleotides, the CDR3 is TGCGCCAGCAGCCCGGAGGGACGTAGGATCCAAGAGACCCAGTACTTC.

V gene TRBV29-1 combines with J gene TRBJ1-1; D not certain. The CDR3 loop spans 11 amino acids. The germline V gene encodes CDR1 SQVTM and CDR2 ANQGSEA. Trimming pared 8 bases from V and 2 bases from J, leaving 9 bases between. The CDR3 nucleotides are TGCAGCAGTGAGGGCAACACTGAAGCTTTCTTT. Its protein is CSSEGNTEAFF.

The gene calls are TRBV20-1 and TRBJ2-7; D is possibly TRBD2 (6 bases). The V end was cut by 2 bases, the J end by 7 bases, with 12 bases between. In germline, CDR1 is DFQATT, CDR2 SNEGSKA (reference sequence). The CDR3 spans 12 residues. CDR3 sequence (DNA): TGCAGTGCTAGACCCCAAAGCGGGGAGCAGTACTTC. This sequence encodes CSARPQSGEQYF.

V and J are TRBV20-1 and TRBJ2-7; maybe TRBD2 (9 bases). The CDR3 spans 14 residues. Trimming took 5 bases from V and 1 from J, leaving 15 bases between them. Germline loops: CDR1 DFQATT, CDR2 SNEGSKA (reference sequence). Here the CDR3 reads CSAPSGTGSYEQYF. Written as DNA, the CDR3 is TGCAGTGCTCCTAGCGGGACAGGATCCTACGAGCAGTACTTC.

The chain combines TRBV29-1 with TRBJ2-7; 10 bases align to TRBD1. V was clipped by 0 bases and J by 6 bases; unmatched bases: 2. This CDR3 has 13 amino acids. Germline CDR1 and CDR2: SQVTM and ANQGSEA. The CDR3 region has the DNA TGCAGCGTTGAAGATCGGGACAGGGGCGAGCAGTACTTC. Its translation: CSVEDRDRGEQYF.

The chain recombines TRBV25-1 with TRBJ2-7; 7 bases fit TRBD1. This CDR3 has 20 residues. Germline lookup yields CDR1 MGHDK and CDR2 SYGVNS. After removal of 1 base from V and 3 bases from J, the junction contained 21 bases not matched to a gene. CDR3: CASSELGQEDGDLGLYEQYF. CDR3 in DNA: TGTGCCAGCAGTGAATTAGGACAGGAAGATGGGGATCTAGGGCTCTACGAGCAGTACTTC.

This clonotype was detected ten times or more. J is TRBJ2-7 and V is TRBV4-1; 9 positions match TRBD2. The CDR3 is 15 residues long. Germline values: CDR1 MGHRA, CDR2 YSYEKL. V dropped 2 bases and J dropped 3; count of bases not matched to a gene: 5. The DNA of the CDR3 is TGCGCCAGCAGCCAAAAGACTAGCGGTAACTACGAGCAGTACTTC. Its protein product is CASSQKTSGNYEQYF.

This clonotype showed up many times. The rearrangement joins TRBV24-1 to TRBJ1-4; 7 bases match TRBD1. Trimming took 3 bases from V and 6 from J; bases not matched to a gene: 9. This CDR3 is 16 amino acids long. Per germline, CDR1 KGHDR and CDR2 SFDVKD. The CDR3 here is CATSDTRTGADEKLFF. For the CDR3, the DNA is TGTGCCACCAGTGATACCCGGACAGGAGCCGATGAAAAACTGTTTTTT.

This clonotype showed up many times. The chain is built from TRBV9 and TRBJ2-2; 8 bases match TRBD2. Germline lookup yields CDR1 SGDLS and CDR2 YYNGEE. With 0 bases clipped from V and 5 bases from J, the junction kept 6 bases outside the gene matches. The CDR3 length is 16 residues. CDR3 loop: CASSVESLAVTGELFF. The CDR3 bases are TGTGCCAGCAGCGTAGAGTCACTAGCGGTAACCGGGGAGCTGTTTTTT.

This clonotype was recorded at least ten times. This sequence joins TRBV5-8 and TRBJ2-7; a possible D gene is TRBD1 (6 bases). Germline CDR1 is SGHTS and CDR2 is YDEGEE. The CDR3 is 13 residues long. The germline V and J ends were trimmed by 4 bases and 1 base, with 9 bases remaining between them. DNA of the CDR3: TGTGCCAGCAGCGACGACAGGTCCTACGAGCAGTACTTC. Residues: CASSDDRSYEQYF.

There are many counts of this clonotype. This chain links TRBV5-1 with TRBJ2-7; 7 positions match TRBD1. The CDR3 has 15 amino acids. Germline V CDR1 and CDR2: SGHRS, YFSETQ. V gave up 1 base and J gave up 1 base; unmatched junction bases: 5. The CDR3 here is CASSLSDRVSYEQYF. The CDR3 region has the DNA TGCGCCAGCAGCTTGAGCGACAGGGTATCCTACGAGCAGTACTTC.

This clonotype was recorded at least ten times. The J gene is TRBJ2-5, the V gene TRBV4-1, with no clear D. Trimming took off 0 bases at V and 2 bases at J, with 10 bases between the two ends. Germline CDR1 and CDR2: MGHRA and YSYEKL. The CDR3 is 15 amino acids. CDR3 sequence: CASSQDRAQQETQYF. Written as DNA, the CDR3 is TGCGCCAGCAGCCAAGATCGGGCACAGCAAGAGACCCAGTACTTC.

The CDR3 region has the DNA TGCAGCGGTACAGGGGGCATTGATGAGCAGTTCTTC. It codes for CSGTGGIDEQFF. The rearrangement joins TRBV29-1 to TRBJ2-7; 9 bases line up with TRBD1. Near its end, the DNA agrees better with TRBJ2-1, so the J call may be wrong. This CDR3 has 12 residues. Per germline, CDR1 SQVTM and CDR2 ANQGSEA.

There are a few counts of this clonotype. The CDR3 sequence is CASRAGVNTEAFF. CDR3 nucleotide sequence: TGCGCCAGCAGAGCAGGGGTGAACACTGAAGCTTTCTTT. The chain links TRBV5-1 to TRBJ1-1; a possible D gene is TRBD1 (6 bases). The CDR3 loop spans 13 amino acids. Germline CDR1 SGHRS, CDR2 YFSETQ. Trimming shortened V by 5 bases and J by 0 bases, and 8 bases separated the two germline ends.